What follows is one T cell receptor beta chain and its context. Its specificity is not known. Assay: immunoSEQ multiplex PCR; the TCRdb copy retains only in-frame clones and omits some. The sample has roughly 110,000 clones, 80% to 95% seen once. These data are taken from a study of T cell responses to AZD1222 COVID-19 vaccine. The CDR3 is 15 residues long. Germline V lookup: CDR1 SGHTA, CDR2 FQGNSA. Losses at the gene ends were 7 bases for V and 4 bases for J; bases not matched to a gene: 8. Study-wide results and limits: Regions 160-218 and 743-854 held dominance among vaccine-associated CD4 TCRs, which spanned spike. As reported, nearly half of all spike-specific TCRs target variant regions that are unmutated. Repertoire sampling happened only post peak T cell response. Clonal diversity may have been underestimated in mostly white British donors.

The receptor comes from an adult who received the AZD1222 COVID-19 vaccine. The chain joins TRBV7-2 to TRBJ1-5; 9 positions match TRBD1. The starting material was peripheral blood, obtained 28 days after the second AZD1222 dose. This chain's CDR3 is CASTLDRGQNQPQHF. DNA for the CDR3: TGTGCCAGCACGTTGGACAGGGGCCAGAATCAGCCCCAGCATTTT.